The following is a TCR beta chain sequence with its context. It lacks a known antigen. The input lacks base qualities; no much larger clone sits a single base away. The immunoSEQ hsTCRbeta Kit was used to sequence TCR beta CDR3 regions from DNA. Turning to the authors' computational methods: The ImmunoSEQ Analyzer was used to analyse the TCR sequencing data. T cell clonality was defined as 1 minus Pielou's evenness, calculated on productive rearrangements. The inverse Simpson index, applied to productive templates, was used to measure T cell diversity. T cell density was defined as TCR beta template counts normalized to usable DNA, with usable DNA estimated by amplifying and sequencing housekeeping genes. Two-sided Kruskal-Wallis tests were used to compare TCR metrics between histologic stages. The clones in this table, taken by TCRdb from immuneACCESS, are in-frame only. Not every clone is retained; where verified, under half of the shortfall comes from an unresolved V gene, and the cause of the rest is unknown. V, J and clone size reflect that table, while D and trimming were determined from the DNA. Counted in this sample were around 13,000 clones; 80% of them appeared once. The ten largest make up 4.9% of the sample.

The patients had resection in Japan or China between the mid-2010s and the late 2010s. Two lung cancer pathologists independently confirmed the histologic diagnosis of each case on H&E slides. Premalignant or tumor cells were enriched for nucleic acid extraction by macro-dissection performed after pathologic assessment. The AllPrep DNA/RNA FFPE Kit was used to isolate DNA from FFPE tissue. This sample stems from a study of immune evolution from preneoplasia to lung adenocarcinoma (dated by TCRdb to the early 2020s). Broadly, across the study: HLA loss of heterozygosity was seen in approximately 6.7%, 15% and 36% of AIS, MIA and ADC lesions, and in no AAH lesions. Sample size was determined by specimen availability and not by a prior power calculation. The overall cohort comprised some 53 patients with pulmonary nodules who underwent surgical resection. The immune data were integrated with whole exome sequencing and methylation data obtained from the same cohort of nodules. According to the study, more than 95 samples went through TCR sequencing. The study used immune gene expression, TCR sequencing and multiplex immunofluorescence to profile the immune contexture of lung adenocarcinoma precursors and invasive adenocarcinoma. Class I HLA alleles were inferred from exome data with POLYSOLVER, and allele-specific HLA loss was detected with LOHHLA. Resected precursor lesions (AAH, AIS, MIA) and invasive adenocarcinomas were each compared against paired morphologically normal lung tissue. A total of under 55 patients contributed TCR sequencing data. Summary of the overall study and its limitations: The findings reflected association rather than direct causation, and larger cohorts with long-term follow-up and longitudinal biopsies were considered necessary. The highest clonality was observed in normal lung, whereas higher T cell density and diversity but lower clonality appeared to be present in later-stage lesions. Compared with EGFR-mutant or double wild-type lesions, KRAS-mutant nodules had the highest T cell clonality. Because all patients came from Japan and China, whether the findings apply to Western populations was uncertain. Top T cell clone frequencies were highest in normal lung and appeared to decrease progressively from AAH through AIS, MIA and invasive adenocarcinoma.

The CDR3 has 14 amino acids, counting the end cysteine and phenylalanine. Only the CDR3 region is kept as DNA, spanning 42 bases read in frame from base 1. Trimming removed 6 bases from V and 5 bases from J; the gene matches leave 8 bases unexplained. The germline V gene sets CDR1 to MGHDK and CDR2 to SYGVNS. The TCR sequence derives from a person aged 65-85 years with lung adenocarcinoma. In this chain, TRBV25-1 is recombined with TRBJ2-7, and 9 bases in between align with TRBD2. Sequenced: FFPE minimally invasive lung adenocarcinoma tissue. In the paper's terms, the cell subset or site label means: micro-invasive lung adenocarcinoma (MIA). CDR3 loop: CASRPGGRVDEQYF. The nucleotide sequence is TGTGCCAGCAGGCCGGGCGGGAGGGTTGACGAGCAGTACTTC.